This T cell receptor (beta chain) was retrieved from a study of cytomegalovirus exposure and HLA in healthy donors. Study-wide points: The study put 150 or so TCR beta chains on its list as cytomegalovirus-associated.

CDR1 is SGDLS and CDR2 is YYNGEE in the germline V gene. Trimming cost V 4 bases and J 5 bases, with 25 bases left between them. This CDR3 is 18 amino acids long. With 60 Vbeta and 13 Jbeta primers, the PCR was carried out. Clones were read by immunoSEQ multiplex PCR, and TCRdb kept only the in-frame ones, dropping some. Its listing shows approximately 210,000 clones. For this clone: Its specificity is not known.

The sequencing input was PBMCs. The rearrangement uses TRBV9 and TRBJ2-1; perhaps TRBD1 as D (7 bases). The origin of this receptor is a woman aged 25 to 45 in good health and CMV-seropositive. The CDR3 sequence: CASSSPLSGDRLNNEQFF. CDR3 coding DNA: TGTGCCAGCAGCTCCCCTCTATCGGGGGACAGACTTAACAATGAGCAGTTCTTC.